This T cell receptor beta chain was recovered during a study of T cell responses to AZD1222 COVID-19 vaccine. Looking at the study overall: Whether given at about 4 or about 12 weeks, second doses were pooled.

Measured with immunoSEQ multiplex PCR; TCRdb has only the in-frame clones, and not every one. The data show 25,000 to 35,000 clones, more than 70% seen once. Per the germline V gene, CDR1 is MGHRA and CDR2 is YSYEKL. The CDR3 is 19 residues long. J was trimmed by 2 bases and V by 1 base; bases with no gene match: 12. Study-wide points: At study baseline, merely six AZD1222 recipients were seropositive.

As regards this clone: Its antigen remains unidentified.

The TCR was taken from an adult in good health. This chain links TRBV4-1 with TRBJ2-2; 8 bases are a match to TRBD1. The material was peripheral blood, obtained on day 0 of AZD1222 vaccination. The DNA for the CDR3 is TGCGCCAGCAGCCAAGGGTTAGGACCGACAGGGGCTAACACCGGGGAGCTGTTTTTT. Residues: CASSQGLGPTGANTGELFF.